This T cell receptor (beta chain) was documented in a study of human T cells and chemical hapten exposure. Overall study: Reading of the patch tests, which applied 0.01% DPC to the upper back, occurred at 6 days. Enrolled patients were predominantly female and had alopecia areata, totalis or universalis.

V was clipped by 4 bases and J by 3 bases, with 13 bases between them. Germline CDR1 reads MNHEY; CDR2 reads SVGEGT. This CDR3 is 15 amino acids long. The time point: patch test 3, about 24 weeks after DPC sensitization. Sample treatment: therapeutic diphenylcyclopropenone sensitization with weekly scalp DPC. The authors extracted total RNA from unfractionated whole blood. The library attached unique molecular identifiers to individual cDNA molecules. TCRdb analysed the RACE reads with MiXCR anew, one entry per CDR3 protein. The sample carries some 91,000 distinct CDR3 sequences, 25% to 30% recorded once.

The starting material was whole blood, obtained in connection with sensitization to the hapten diphenylcyclopropenone (DPC). This TCR was sampled from a man aged 40-49 years with alopecia areata. Some clones in this sample may be carry-over from other donors' samples. V is TRBV6-2 or TRBV6-3 and J is TRBJ2-1; D might be TRBD2 (5 bases). This CDR3 reads CASSSSGSIYNEQFF. In nucleotides, the CDR3 is TGTGCCAGCAGTTCCAGCGGTTCTATCTACAATGAGCAGTTCTTC.